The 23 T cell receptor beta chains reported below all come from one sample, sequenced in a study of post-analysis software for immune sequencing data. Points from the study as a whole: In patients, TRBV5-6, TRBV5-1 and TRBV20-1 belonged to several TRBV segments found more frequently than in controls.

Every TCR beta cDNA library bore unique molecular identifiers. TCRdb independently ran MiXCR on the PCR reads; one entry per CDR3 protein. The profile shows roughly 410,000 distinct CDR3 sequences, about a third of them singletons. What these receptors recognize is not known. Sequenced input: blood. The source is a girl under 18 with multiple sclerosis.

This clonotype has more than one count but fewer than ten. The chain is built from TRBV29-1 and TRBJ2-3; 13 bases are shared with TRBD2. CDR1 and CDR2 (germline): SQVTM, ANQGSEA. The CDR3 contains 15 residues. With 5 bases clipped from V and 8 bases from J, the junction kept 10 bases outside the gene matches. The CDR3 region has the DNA TGCAGCGTTACTGGGACTAGCGGGGATCCCCGTACGCAGTATTTT. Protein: CSVTGTSGDPRTQYF.

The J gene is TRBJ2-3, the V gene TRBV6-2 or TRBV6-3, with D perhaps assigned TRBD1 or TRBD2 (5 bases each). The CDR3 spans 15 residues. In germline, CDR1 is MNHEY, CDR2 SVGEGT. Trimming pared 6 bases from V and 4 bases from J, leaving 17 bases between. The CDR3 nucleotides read TGTGCCAGCAGCCGGCCGGGACCGTGGGCAGATACGCAGTATTTT. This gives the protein CASSRPGPWADTQYF.

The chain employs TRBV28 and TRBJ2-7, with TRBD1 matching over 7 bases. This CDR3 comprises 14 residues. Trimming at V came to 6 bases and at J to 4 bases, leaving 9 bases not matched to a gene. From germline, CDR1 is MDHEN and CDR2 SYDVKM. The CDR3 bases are TGTGCCAGCAGCCGTCGACAGGGTTATTACGAGCAGTACTTC. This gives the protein CASSRRQGYYEQYF.

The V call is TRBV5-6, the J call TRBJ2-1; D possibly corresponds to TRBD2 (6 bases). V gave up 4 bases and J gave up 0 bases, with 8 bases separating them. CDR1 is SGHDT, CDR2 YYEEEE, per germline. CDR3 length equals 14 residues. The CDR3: CASSGTASYNEQFF. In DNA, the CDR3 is TGTGCCAGCAGCGGGACTGCCTCCTACAATGAGCAGTTCTTC.

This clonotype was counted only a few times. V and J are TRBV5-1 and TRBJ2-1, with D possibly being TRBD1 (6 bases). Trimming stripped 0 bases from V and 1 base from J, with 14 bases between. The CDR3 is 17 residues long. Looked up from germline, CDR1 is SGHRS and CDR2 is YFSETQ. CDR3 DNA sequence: TGCGCCAGCAGCTTGGTTTCCCGGGACATATCCTACAATGAGCAGTTCTTC. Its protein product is CASSLVSRDISYNEQFF.

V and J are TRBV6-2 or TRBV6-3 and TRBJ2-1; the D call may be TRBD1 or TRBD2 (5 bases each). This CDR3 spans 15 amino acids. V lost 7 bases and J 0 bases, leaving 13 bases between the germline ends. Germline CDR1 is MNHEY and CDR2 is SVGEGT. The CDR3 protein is CASTLEGSSYNEQFF. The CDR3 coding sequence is TGTGCCAGCACCCTCGAGGGGAGCTCCTACAATGAGCAGTTCTTC.

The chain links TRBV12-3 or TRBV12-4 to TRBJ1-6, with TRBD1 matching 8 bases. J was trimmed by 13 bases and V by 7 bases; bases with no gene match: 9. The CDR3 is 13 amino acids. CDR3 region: CASTQTGVRPLHF. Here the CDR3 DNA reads TGTGCCAGCACCCAGACAGGGGTTCGGCCCCTCCACTTT.

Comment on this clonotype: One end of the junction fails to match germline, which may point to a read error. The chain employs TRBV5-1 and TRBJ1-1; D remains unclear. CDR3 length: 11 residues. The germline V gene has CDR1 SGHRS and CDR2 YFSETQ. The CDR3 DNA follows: TGCGCCAGCAGCTTGGAAGGGCCCGGGGTATTT. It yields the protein CASSLEGPGVF.

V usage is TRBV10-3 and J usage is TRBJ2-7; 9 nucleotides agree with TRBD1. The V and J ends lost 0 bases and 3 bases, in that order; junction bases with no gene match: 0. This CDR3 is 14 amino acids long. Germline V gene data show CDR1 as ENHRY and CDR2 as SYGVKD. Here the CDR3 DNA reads TGTGCCATCAGTGAGTCGGGACAGGGCTACGAGCAGTACTTC. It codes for CAISESGQGYEQYF.

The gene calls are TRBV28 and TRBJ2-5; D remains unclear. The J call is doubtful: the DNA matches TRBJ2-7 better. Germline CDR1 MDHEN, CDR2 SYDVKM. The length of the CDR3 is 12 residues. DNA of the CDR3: TGTGCCAGCAGCCCTCTACTACTCGAGCAGTACTTC. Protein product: CASSPLLLEQYF.

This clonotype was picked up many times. CDR3 coding DNA: TGTGCCAGCAGTTCGGACAGCTTCAGCCGGACAGATACGCAGTATTTT. Translated, it gives CASSSDSFSRTDTQYF. This chain connects TRBV6-6 to TRBJ2-3; a possible D gene is TRBD1 (6 bases). The V gene lost 4 bases and the J gene lost 3 bases, with 17 bases spanning the gap. The CDR3 length is 16 residues. From germline, CDR1 is MNHNY and CDR2 SVGAGI (reference sequence).

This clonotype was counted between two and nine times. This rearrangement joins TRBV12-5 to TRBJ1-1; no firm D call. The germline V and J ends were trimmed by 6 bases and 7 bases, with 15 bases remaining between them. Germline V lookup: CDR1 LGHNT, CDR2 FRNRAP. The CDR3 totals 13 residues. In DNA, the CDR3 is TGTGCTAGTGGCCGTCCCGGGTCCTTTGAAGCTTTCTTT. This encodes CASGRPGSFEAFF.

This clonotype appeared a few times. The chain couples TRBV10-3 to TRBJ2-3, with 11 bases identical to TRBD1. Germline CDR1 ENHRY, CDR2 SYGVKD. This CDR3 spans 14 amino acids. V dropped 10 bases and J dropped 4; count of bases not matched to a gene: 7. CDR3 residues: CATTGTGGPDTQYF. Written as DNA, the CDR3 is TGTGCCACAACCGGGACAGGGGGACCAGATACGCAGTATTTT.

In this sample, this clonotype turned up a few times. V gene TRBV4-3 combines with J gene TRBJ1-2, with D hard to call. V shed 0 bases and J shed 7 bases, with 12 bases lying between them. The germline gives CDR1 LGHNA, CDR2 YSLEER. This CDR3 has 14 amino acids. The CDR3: CASSQDLSVGGYTF. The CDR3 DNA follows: TGCGCCAGCAGCCAAGATCTGAGTGTCGGTGGCTACACCTTC.

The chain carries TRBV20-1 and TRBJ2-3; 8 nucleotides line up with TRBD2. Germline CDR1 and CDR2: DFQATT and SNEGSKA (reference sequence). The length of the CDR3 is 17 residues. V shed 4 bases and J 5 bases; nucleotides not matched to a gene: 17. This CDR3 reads CSAINWLLGGVQDTQYF. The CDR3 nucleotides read TGCAGTGCTATCAATTGGCTGCTCGGGGGGGTTCAAGATACGCAGTATTTT.

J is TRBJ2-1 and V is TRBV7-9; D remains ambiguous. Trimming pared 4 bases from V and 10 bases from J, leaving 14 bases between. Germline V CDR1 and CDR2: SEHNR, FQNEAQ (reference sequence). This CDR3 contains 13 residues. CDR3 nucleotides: TGTGCCAGCAGCTCCTCCCTGTTGCAGGAGCAGTTCTTC. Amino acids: CASSSSLLQEQFF.

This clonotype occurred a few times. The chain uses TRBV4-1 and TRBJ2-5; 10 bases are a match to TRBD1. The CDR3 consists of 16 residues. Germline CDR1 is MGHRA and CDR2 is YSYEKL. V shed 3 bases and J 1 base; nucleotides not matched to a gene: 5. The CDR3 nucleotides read TGCGCCAGCAGCCAGGCCGGACAGGGGGTCCAAGAGACCCAGTACTTC. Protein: CASSQAGQGVQETQYF.

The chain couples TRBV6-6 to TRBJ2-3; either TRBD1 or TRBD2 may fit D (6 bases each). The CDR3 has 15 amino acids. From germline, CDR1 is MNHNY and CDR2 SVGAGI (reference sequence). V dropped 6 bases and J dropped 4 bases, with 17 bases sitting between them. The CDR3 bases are TGTGCCAGCAGCATAGGCGCAGGGGACTCAGATACGCAGTATTTT. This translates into CASSIGAGDSDTQYF.

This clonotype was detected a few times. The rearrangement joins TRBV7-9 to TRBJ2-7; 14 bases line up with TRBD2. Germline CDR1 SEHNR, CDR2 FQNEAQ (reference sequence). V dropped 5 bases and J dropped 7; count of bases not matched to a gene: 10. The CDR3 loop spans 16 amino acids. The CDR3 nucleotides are TGTGCCAGCAGCCCGCCGGGACTAGCGGGGGATAATGAGCAGTACTTC. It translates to CASSPPGLAGDNEQYF.

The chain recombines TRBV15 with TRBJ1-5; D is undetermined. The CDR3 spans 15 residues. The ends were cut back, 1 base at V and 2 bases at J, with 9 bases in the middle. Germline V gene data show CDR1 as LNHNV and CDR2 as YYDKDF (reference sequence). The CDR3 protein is CATSRGGGGNQPQHF. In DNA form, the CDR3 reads TGTGCCACCAGCAGAGGAGGAGGTGGCAATCAGCCCCAGCATTTT.

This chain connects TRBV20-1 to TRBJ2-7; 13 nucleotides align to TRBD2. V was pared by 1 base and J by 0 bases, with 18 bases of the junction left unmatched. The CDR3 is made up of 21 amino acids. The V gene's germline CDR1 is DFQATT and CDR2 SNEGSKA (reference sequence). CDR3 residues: CSARAVGVSGTSGVSSYEQYF. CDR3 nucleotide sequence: TGCAGTGCTAGAGCCGTGGGAGTCTCCGGGACTAGCGGGGTAAGCTCCTACGAGCAGTACTTC.

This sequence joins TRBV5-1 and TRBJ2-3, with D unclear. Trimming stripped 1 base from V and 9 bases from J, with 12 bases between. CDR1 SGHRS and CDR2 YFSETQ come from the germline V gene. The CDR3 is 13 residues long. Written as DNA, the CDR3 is TGCGCCAGCAGCTTGCTCCAGAGCGAAACGCAGTATTTT. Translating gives CASSLLQSETQYF.

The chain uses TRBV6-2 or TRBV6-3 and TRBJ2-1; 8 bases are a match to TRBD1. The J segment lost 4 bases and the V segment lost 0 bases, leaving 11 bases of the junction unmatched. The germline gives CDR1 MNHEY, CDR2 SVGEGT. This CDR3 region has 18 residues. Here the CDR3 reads CASSYSILRDRGYNEQFF. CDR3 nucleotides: TGTGCCAGCAGTTACTCGATCTTGAGAGACAGGGGATACAATGAGCAGTTCTTC.